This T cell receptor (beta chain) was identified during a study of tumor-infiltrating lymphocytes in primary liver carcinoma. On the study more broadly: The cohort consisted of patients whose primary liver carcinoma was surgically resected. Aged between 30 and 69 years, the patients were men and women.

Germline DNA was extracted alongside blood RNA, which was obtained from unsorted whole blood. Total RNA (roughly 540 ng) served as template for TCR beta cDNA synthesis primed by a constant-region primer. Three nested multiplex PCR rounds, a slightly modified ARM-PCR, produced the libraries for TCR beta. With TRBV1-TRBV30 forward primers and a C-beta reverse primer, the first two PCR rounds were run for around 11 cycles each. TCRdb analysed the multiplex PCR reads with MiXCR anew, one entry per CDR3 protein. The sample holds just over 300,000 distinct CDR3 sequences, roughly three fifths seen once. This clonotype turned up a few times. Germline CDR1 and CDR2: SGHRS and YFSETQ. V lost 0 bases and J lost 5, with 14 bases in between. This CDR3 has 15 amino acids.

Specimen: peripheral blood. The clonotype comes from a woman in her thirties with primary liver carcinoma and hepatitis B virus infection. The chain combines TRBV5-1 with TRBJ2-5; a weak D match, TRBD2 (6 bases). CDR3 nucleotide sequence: TGCGCCAGCAGCTTGGGGTCCAGCGGAGGGGAGACCCAGTACTTC. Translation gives CASSLGSSGGETQYF.